These 8 T cell receptor beta chains were sequenced from one sample in a study of T cells expressing NK-cell markers. From the 5' RACE reads, TCRdb lists one entry per CDR3 protein and no DNA. Reported are 350,000 to 400,000 distinct CDR3 sequences; the ten largest clones contain about 10%. What was sequenced was blood T cells: a sorted CD56 or NKG2C T cell subset, CD4+ or CD8+ T cells, or bulk PBMC T cells (not recorded which). The receptors originated from a woman aged 45-59 years in good health.

The chain is built from TRBV12-3 or TRBV12-4 and TRBJ2-2. The CDR3 spans 12 residues. CDR3 region: CASRVYTGELFF.

J is TRBJ2-3 and V is TRBV7-6. Germline lookup yields CDR1 SGHVS and CDR2 FNYEAQ. The CDR3 runs to 16 residues. The CDR3 reads CASSLAQGPGTDTQYF.

The CDR3 sequence: CASSYTRDRSNEQFF. The chain combines TRBV6-5 with TRBJ2-1; TCRdb gives TRBD1 as the D gene, but with no DNA this cannot be confirmed. The CDR3 sequence is 15 residues long. Germline V gene lookup returns CDR1 MNHEY and CDR2 SVGAGI.

This chain joins TRBV29-1 and TRBJ2-5; checking the TCRdb D call of TRBD1 is not possible without DNA. CDR1 is SQVTM and CDR2 is ANQGSEA in the germline V gene. The CDR3 runs to 13 residues. The CDR3 is CSVLSGRTVAQYF.

The rearrangement joins TRBV7-9 to TRBJ2-3; TCRdb calls TRBD2, which cannot be checked without DNA. This CDR3 has 18 amino acids. From germline, CDR1 is SEHNR and CDR2 FQNEAQ (reference sequence). This CDR3 reads CASRPGTSGRGSTDTQYF.

The chain is built from TRBV15 and TRBJ1-6. The CDR3 has 16 amino acids. Germline loops: CDR1 LNHNV, CDR2 YYDKDF (reference sequence). This CDR3 is CATSRDLGAANSPLHF.

The rearrangement joins TRBV12-3 or TRBV12-4 to TRBJ1-1. This CDR3 comprises 11 residues. The CDR3: CASTLGYEAFF.

The chain uses TRBV7-6 and TRBJ2-1. Germline values: CDR1 SGHVS, CDR2 FNYEAQ. The length of the CDR3 is 16 residues. CDR3 residues: CASSYLASKAYNEQFF.